These 20 T cell receptor beta chains were all obtained from the same sample, sequenced in a study of OX40 agonist ivuxolimab in advanced cancers. The table came from immunoSEQ multiplex PCR; TCRdb's copy has only in-frame clones and leaves some out. The sample carries approximately 14,000 clones, 60% to 85% recorded once. The source was CD4+ or CD8+ T cells sorted from blood, collected in a trial of the OX40 agonist ivuxolimab. All receptors come from an adult with an advanced solid tumor such as melanoma, head and neck, liver or kidney cancer.

This rearrangement joins TRBV2 to TRBJ2-7; D is uncertain. The length of the CDR3 is 14 residues. The germline V gene encodes CDR1 SNHLY and CDR2 FYNNEI. V was clipped by 3 bases and J by 4 bases, with 13 bases between them. This CDR3 is CASSDRSGRYEQYF. CDR3 in DNA: TGTGCCAGCAGTGATAGGTCGGGTAGATACGAGCAGTACTTC.

J is TRBJ2-7 and V is TRBV2, with a possible D match to TRBD2 (6 bases). Germline assignment: CDR1 SNHLY and CDR2 FYNNEI. The CDR3 sequence is 13 residues long. Trimming removed 6 bases from V and 1 base from J, with 10 bases in between. The CDR3 protein is CASSGGGSYEQYF. The CDR3 DNA reads as TGTGCCAGCAGCGGGGGAGGTTCCTACGAGCAGTACTTC.

In this sample, this clone is medium-sized. V gene TRBV5-5 combines with J gene TRBJ1-2; a weak D match, TRBD1 (5 bases). The CDR3 loop spans 15 amino acids. CDR1 is SGHKS and CDR2 is YYEKEE in the germline V gene (reference sequence). The germline V and J ends were trimmed by 0 bases and 4 bases, with 13 bases remaining between them. The CDR3 protein is CASSLGDGGIYGYTF. The CDR3 DNA follows: TGTGCCAGCAGCTTGGGGGACGGAGGTATCTATGGCTACACCTTC.

This clone is labeled medium-sized. The chain uses TRBV2 and TRBJ1-2; D not resolved. The length of the CDR3 is 14 residues. Trimming took 2 bases from V and 4 from J, leaving 11 bases between them. From germline, CDR1 is SNHLY and CDR2 FYNNEI. CDR3 loop: CASSEIWILYGYTF. CDR3 nucleotides: TGTGCCAGCAGTGAAATTTGGATTCTCTATGGCTACACCTTC.

This clone was seen only a few times. The V gene is TRBV12-5, the J gene TRBJ2-7; D call uncertain. The CDR3 is 12 residues long. V was pared by 3 bases and J by 12 bases, with 15 bases between. From germline, CDR1 is LGHNT and CDR2 FRNRAP. The CDR3 DNA follows: TGTGCTAGTGGTTTTCCCCCGTTGGTTGTGTACTTC. Its protein product is CASGFPPLVVYF.

In this sample, this clone is medium-sized. The V and J genes are TRBV27 and TRBJ1-5; no clear D. From germline, CDR1 is MNHEY and CDR2 SMNVEV (reference sequence). V shed 5 bases and J shed 7 bases, with 18 bases lying between them. The CDR3 is made up of 15 amino acids. CDR3 DNA: TGTGCCAGCAGTAGCCAACCCCCCAGAGGGCAGCCCCAGCATTTT. Translation: CASSSQPPRGQPQHF.

The count of this clone is one. This chain links TRBV19 with TRBJ2-3, with 7 positions matching TRBD2. There are 19 residues in the CDR3. Germline CDR1 and CDR2: LNHDA and SQIVND (reference sequence). The ends lost 5 bases at V and 6 bases at J; junction bases unmatched: 23. CDR3 sequence (DNA): TGTGCCAGTAGTCTCCCCCCCCGGGACTACTTATTCCCCTCCGATACGCAGTATTTT. Translation gives CASSLPPRDYLFPSDTQYF.

The chain carries TRBV9 and TRBJ1-5, with 7 bases aligning to TRBD1. The V gene's germline CDR1 is SGDLS and CDR2 YYNGEE. Unmatched junction bases numbered 3, after V lost 4 bases and J lost 2 bases. CDR3 size: 14 residues. The DNA of the CDR3 is TGTGCCAGCAGCCCTGGACAGGGCAATCAGCCCCAGCATTTT. This codes for CASSPGQGNQPQHF. Complete variable domain (other parts from reference TRBV9 and TRBJ1-5): DSGVTQTPKHLITATGQRVTLRCSPRSGDLSVYWYQQSLDQGLQFLIQYYNGEERAKGNILERFSAQQFPDLHSELNLSSLELGDSALYFCASSPGQGNQPQHFGDGTRLSIL.

The rearrangement uses TRBV9 and TRBJ2-5, with 8 bases fitting TRBD1. This CDR3 contains 14 residues. Germline CDR1 SGDLS, CDR2 YYNGEE. J was trimmed by 2 bases and V by 4 bases; bases with no gene match: 4. CDR3 residues: CASSPRDRQETQYF. CDR3 nucleotide sequence: TGTGCCAGCAGCCCTCGGGACAGGCAAGAGACCCAGTACTTC.

The chain recombines TRBV4-2 with TRBJ2-1, with D possibly being TRBD1 (5 bases). The CDR3 is made up of 16 amino acids. V gave up 0 bases and J gave up 6 bases, with 15 bases separating them. Germline V gives CDR1 LGHNA, CDR2 YNFKEQ. CDR3 nucleotides: TGTGCCAGCAGCCAAGAAGGGGCGGCGGAGCCCAATGAGCAGTTCTTC. This translates into CASSQEGAAEPNEQFF.

The genes are TRBV5-1 and TRBJ2-1; TRBD2 matches at 9 bases. J gave up 5 bases and V 0 bases, and 3 bases lay outside the gene matches. This CDR3 has 15 residues. Germline assignment: CDR1 SGHRS and CDR2 YFSETQ. Written as DNA, the CDR3 is TGCGCCAGCAGCTTGGCCAGCGGGGGGAACAATGAGCAGTTCTTC. Translation: CASSLASGGNNEQFF.

Of note for this clone: The CDR3 does not close with the conserved phenylalanine or tryptophan, likely indicating a read error. V and J are TRBV11-2 and TRBJ1-2; D ambiguous. Trimming removed 0 bases from V and 5 bases from J, with 10 bases in between. There are 14 residues in the CDR3. CDR1 SGHAT and CDR2 FQNNGV come from the germline V gene. In nucleotides, the CDR3 is TGTGCCAGCAGCTTAGATCTGGGATCGTATGGCTACACCGTC. Its translation: CASSLDLGSYGYTV.

This chain links TRBV4-3 with TRBJ1-2, with 7 positions matching TRBD1. CDR1 LGHNA and CDR2 YSLEER come from the germline V gene. The CDR3 loop spans 15 amino acids. V was pared by 4 bases and J by 3 bases, with 8 bases of the junction left unmatched. This CDR3 is CASSRYQTGDYGYTF. The CDR3 DNA sequence: TGCGCCAGCAGCCGTTACCAAACAGGGGACTATGGCTACACCTTC.

The rearrangement uses TRBV13 and TRBJ1-3; D unresolved. CDR3 length equals 14 residues. Per the germline V gene, CDR1 is PRHDT and CDR2 is FYEKMQ (reference sequence). V was clipped by 6 bases and J by 3 bases, with 12 bases between them. This CDR3 reads CASSLSGFGNTIYF. DNA for the CDR3: TGTGCCAGCAGTCTGTCGGGATTTGGAAACACCATATATTTT.

V gene TRBV11-2 combines with J gene TRBJ1-2; D unresolved. The germline V gene has CDR1 SGHAT and CDR2 FQNNGV. V shed 10 bases and J shed 4 bases, with 16 bases lying between them. This CDR3 region has 13 residues. CDR3 sequence: CATPTRGGYGYTF. The CDR3 DNA sequence: TGTGCCACCCCCACCCGAGGTGGCTATGGCTACACCTTC.

The chain employs TRBV2 and TRBJ2-5; D might be TRBD1 (6 bases). The CDR3 is 13 residues long. The V end was cut by 6 bases, the J end by 1 base, with 9 bases between. CDR1 is SNHLY, CDR2 FYNNEI, per germline. The CDR3, as DNA: TGTGCCAGCAGCAGGGGACCCCAAGAGACCCAGTACTTC. This encodes CASSRGPQETQYF.

The genes are TRBV27 and TRBJ2-5; 8 bases match TRBD2. The better agreement between TRBJ2-7 and the DNA end casts doubt on the J call. Looked up from germline, CDR1 is MNHEY and CDR2 is SMNVEV (reference sequence). The CDR3 has 15 amino acids. In nucleotides, the CDR3 is TGTGCCAGCAGAGATCCGGGACTAGGAAGCTACGAGCAGTACTTC. It is translated as CASRDPGLGSYEQYF.

This sequence joins TRBV7-8 and TRBJ2-5, with D possibly matching TRBD2 (5 bases). CDR1 and CDR2 (germline): SGHVS, FQNEAQ. V lost 3 bases and J 5 bases, leaving 13 bases between the germline ends. This CDR3 has 14 amino acids. CDR3 DNA sequence: TGTGCCAGCAGCTTGTATTCCGGGGTGGAGACCCAGTACTTC. Residues: CASSLYSGVETQYF.

The V call is TRBV7-6, the J call TRBJ2-3; a weak D match, TRBD2 (5 bases). Trimming left V 5 bases short and J 6 bases short, with 18 bases between. The CDR3 spans 15 residues. Germline assignment: CDR1 SGHVS and CDR2 FNYEAQ. Here the CDR3 reads CASSHQVASKDTQYF. The CDR3, as DNA: TGTGCCAGCAGCCACCAGGTGGCTAGCAAGGATACGCAGTATTTT.

The V call is TRBV6-5, the J call TRBJ2-1; D might be TRBD2 (7 bases). The CDR3 runs to 12 residues. Germline V gene sequence: CDR1 MNHEY, CDR2 SVGAGI. The germline V and J ends were trimmed by 7 bases and 6 bases, with 10 bases remaining between them. CDR3 coding DNA: TGTGCCAGCATTGGGGGGGCCAATGAGCAGTTCTTC. Translation: CASIGGANEQFF.